This T cell receptor beta chain emerged from a study of T cell responses to AZD1222 COVID-19 vaccine. Points on this clone: Its specificity is not known.

Findings of the study overall: It was only a handful of AZD1222 recipients who were seropositive at baseline. Variant regions that are unmutated are reportedly the target of nearly half of spike-specific TCRs. A mostly white British donor set with more females was recruited, and clonal diversity was possibly underestimated.

V was clipped by 0 bases and J by 3 bases; unmatched bases: 1. The CDR3 is made up of 15 amino acids. CDR1 and CDR2 (germline): MNHNY, SVGAGI (reference sequence). Repertoires were generated with immunoSEQ multiplex PCR, while TCRdb's copy carries only in-frame clones and drops some. The sample includes 100,000 to 150,000 clones, about 90% of them seen just once. This sequence joins TRBV6-6 and TRBJ2-7, with 11 bases identical to TRBD1. The TCR sequence derives from an adult who received the AZD1222 COVID-19 vaccine. The sequencing used peripheral blood, collected 28 days after the second AZD1222 dose. The CDR3 DNA follows: TGTGCCAGCAGTTACTCCGGGACAGGGGGCTACGAGCAGTACTTC. Residues: CASSYSGTGGYEQYF.